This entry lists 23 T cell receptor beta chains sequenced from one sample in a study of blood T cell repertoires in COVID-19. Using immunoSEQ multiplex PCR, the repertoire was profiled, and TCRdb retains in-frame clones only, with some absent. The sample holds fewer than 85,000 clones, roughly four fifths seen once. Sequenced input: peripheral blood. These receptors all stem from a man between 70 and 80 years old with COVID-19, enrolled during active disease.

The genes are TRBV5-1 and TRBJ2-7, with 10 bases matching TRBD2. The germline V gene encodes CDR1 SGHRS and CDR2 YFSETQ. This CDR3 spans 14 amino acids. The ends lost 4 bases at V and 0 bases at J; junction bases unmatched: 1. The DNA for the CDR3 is TGCGCCAGCAGCCCTAGCGGGAGCTCCTACGAGCAGTACTTC. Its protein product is CASSPSGSSYEQYF.

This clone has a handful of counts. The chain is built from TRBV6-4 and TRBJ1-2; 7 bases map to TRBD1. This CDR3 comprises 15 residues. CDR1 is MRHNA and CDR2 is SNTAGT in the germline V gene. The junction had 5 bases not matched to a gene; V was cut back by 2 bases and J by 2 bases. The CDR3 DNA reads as TGTGCCAGCAGTGACGGGGACAGCCCAAACTATGGCTACACCTTC. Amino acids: CASSDGDSPNYGYTF.

The CDR3 DNA follows: TGTGCCAGTAGCCTTGGACTAGCGGGAGATACCCATGAGCAGTTCTTC. Translating it yields CASSLGLAGDTHEQFF. This chain uses TRBV19 with TRBJ2-1, with 13 positions matching TRBD2. V was pared by 6 bases and J by 8 bases, with 10 bases of the junction left unmatched. This CDR3 contains 16 residues. From germline, CDR1 is LNHDA and CDR2 SQIVND (reference sequence).

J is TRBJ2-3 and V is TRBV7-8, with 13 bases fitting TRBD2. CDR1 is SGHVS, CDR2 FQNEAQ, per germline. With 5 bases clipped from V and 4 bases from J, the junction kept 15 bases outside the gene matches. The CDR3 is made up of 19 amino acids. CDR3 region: CASSRYLKTGTSGADTQYF. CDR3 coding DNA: TGTGCCAGCAGCAGATATTTAAAAACCGGGACTAGCGGGGCAGATACGCAGTATTTT.

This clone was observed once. The CDR3 spells CASTGTSGITGELFF. The CDR3 coding sequence is TGTGCCAGCACCGGGACTAGCGGGATCACCGGGGAGCTGTTTTTT. The genes are TRBV2 and TRBJ2-2; 13 positions agree with TRBD2. The junction had 3 bases not matched to a gene; V was cut back by 7 bases and J by 4 bases. Germline V gene sequence: CDR1 SNHLY, CDR2 FYNNEI. The CDR3 totals 15 residues.

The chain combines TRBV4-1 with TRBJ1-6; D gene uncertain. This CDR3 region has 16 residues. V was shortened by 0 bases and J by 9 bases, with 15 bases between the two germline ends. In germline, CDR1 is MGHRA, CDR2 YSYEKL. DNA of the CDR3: TGCGCCAGCAGCCAAGATGTTGGAGGGTCGGGTTCACCCCTCCACTTT. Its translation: CASSQDVGGSGSPLHF.

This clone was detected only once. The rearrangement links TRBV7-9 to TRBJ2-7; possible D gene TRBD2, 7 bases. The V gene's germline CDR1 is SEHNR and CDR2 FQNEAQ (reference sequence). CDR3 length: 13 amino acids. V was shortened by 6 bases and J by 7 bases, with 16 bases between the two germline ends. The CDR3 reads CASSLGGPGEQYF. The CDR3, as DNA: TGTGCCAGCAGTTTGGGGGGGCCGGGAGAGCAGTACTTC.

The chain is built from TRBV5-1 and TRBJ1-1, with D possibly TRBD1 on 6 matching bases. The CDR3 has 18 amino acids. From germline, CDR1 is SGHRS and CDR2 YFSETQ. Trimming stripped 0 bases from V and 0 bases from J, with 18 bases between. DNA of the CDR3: TGCGCCAGCAGCTTGGCCCTCTTAGGACAGACTATGAACACTGAAGCTTTCTTT. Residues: CASSLALLGQTMNTEAFF.

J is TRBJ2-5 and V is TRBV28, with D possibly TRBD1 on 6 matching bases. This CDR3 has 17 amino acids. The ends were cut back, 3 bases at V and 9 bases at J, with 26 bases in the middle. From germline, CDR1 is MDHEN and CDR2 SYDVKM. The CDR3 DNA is TGTGCCAGCAGTTTCTTAGAGCATCGGGACAACCGTAAGGCCCAGTACTTC. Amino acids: CASSFLEHRDNRKAQYF.

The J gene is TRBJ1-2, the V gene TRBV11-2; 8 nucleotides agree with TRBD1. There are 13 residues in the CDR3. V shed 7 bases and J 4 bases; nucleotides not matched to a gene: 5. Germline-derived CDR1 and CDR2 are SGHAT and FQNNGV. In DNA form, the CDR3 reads TGTGCCAGCACCCCACAGGGGGGCTATGGCTACACCTTC. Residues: CASTPQGGYGYTF.

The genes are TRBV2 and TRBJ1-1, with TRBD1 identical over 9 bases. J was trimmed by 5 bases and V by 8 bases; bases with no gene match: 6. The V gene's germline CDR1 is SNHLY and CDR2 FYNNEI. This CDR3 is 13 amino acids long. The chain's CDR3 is CASLGQGSTEAFF. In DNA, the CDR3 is TGTGCCAGCCTAGGACAGGGGAGTACTGAAGCTTTCTTT.

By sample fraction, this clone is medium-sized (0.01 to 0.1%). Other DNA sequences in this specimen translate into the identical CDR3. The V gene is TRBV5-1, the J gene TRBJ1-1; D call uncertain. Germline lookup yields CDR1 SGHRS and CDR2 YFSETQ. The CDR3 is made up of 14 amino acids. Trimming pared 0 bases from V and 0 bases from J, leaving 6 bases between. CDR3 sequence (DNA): TGCGCCAGCAGCTTGGGCCAGATGAACACTGAAGCTTTCTTT. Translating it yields CASSLGQMNTEAFF.

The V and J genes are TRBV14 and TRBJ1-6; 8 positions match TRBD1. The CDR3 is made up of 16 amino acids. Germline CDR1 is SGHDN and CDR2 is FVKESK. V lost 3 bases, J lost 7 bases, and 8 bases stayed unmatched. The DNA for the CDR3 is TGTGCCAGCAGCCAGGACAGGGTTGCCCTCAATTCACCCCTCCACTTT. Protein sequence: CASSQDRVALNSPLHF.

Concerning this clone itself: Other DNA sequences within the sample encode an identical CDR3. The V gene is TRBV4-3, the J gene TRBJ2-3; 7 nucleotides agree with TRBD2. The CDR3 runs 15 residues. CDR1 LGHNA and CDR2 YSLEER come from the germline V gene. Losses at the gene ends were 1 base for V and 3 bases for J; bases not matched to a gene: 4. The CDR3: CASSQGLAGTDTQYF. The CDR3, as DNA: TGCGCCAGCAGCCAAGGACTAGCCGGTACAGATACGCAGTATTTT.

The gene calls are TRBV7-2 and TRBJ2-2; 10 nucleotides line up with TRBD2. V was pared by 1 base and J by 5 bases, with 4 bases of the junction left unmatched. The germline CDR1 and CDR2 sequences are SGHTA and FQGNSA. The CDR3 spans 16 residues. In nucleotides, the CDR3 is TGTGCCAGCAGCTTAGGCCTAGCGGGAGTAACCGGGGAGCTGTTTTTT. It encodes CASSLGLAGVTGELFF.

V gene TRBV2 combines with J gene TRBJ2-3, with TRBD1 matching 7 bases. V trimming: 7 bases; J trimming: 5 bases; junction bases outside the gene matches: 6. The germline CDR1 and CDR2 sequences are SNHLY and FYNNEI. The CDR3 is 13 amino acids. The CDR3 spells CASKGQIEDTQYF. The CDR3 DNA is TGTGCCAGCAAGGGACAGATTGAAGATACGCAGTATTTT.

The CDR3 bases are TGTGCCACCAGCAGAGATTCGGGGAGGGGACTCTTTAATGAAAAACTGTTTTTT. Protein product: CATSRDSGRGLFNEKLFF. The chain uses TRBV15 and TRBJ1-4, with D possibly being TRBD1 (5 bases). V lost 0 bases and J 4 bases, leaving 18 bases between the germline ends. This CDR3 is 18 amino acids long. Germline V CDR1 and CDR2: LNHNV, YYDKDF (reference sequence).

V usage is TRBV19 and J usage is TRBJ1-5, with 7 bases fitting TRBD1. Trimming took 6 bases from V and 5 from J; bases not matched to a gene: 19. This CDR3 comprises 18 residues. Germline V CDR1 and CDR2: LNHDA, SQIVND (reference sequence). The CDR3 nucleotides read TGTGCCAGTAGCCCCTCCACCCCTAGGACAGGTCGGTATCAGCCCCAGCATTTT. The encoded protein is CASSPSTPRTGRYQPQHF. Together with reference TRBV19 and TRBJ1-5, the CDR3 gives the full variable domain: DGGITQSPKYLFRKEGQNVTLSCEQNLNHDAMYWYRQDPGQGLRLIYYSQIVNDFQKGDIAEGYSVSREKKESFPLTVTSAQKNPTAFYLCASSPSTPRTGRYQPQHFGDGTRLSIL.

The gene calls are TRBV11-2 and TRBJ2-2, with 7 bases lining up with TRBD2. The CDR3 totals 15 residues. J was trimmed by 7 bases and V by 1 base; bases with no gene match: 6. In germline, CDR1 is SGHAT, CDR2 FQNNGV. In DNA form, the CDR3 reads TGTGCCAGCAGCTTAGTTTTGACGGGAGGCGGGGAGCTGTTTTTT. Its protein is CASSLVLTGGGELFF.

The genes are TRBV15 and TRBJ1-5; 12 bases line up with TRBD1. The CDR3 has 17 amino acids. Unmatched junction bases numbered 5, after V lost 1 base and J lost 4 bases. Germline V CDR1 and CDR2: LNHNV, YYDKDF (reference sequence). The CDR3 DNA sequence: TGTGCCACCAGCAGAGGAGGGGACAGGGGGCGTAATCAGCCCCAGCATTTT. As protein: CATSRGGDRGRNQPQHF.

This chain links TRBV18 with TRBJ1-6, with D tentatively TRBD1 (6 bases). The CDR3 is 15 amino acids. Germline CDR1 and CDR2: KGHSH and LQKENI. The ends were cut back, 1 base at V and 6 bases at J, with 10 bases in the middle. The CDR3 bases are TGTGCCAGCTCACCACGGGGGACAAGTAATTCACCCCTCCACTTT. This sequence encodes CASSPRGTSNSPLHF. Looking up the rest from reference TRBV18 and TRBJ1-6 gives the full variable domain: NAGVMQNPRHLVRRRGQEARLRCSPMKGHSHVYWYRQLPEEGLKFMVYLQKENIIDESGMPKERFSAEFPKEGPSILRIQQVVRGDSAAYFCASSPRGTSNSPLHFGNGTRLTVT.

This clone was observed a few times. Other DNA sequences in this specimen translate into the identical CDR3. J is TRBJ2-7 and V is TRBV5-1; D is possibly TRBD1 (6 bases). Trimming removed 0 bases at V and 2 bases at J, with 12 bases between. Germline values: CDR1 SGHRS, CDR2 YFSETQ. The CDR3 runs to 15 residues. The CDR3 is CASSLGGTGTYEQYF. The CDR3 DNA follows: TGCGCCAGCAGCTTGGGCGGCACAGGGACCTACGAGCAGTACTTC.

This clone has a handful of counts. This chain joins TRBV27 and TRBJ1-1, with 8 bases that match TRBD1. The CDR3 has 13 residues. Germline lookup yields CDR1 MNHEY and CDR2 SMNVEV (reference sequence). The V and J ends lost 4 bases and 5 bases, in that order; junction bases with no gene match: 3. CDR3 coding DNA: TGTGCCAGCAGTTGGACAGGGAGGACTGAAGCTTTCTTT. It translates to CASSWTGRTEAFF.